Below are 19 T cell receptor beta chains sequenced from a single sample in a study of T cell repertoires in cytomegalovirus infection. Using its own MiXCR run on the reads, TCRdb lists one record per CDR3 protein. The repertoire holds some 150,000 distinct CDR3 sequences, with about 6% as singletons. The sequenced material came from PBMCs. These TCRs come from a human donor in good health (CMV status not recorded). Some clones in this sample may be carry-over from other donors' samples.

This clonotype has a handful of counts. The CDR3 region has the DNA TGTGCCAGCAGTCTCCTTCGGGCGGGGTATGAGCAGTTCTTC. Translation gives CASSLLRAGYEQFF. This chain links TRBV6-1 with TRBJ2-1; D possibly corresponds to TRBD2 (6 bases). The ends were cut back, 5 bases at V and 8 bases at J, with 16 bases in the middle. This CDR3 is built from 14 residues. CDR1 is MNHNS, CDR2 SASEGT, per germline.

This chain links TRBV11-2 with TRBJ2-3; D might be TRBD1 or TRBD2, each matching 6 bases. V lost 8 bases to trimming and J lost 5 bases, with 20 bases between them. The CDR3 has 15 amino acids. CDR1 and CDR2 (germline): SGHAT, FQNNGV. The CDR3 DNA follows: TGTGCCAGCCGGTCGACGAGGGGGGCTGGAGATACGCAGTATTTT. Its translation is CASRSTRGAGDTQYF.

This clonotype came up many times. The chain is built from TRBV7-2 and TRBJ2-3; D may be TRBD2 (5 bases). The CDR3 covers 15 residues. The germline V and J ends were trimmed by 2 bases and 0 bases, with 9 bases remaining between them. Germline V gene lookup returns CDR1 SGHTA and CDR2 FQGNSA. The CDR3 coding sequence is TGTGCCAGCAGCTTAAAAGCGGCTAGCACAGATACGCAGTATTTT. Protein sequence: CASSLKAASTDTQYF.

The table lists this clonotype with a few counts. V gene TRBV20-1 combines with J gene TRBJ2-1, with 11 bases fitting TRBD1. Germline CDR1 reads DFQATT; CDR2 reads SNEGSKA (reference sequence). The CDR3 sequence is 17 residues long. V trimming: 4 bases; J trimming: 0 bases; junction bases outside the gene matches: 8. The chain's CDR3 is CSAIQDRGPNSYNEQFF. In nucleotides, the CDR3 is TGCAGTGCTATCCAGGACAGGGGGCCAAACTCCTACAATGAGCAGTTCTTC.

The chain couples TRBV12-5 to TRBJ2-3; D not certain. The CDR3 is 14 residues long. Germline CDR1 LGHNT, CDR2 FRNRAP. V was clipped by 7 bases and J by 1 base, with 12 bases between them. For the CDR3, the DNA is TGTGCTAGTGCCTCGGGCGCGGGCACAGATACGCAGTATTTT. Amino acid sequence: CASASGAGTDTQYF.

This clonotype was found many times. The J gene is TRBJ1-1, the V gene TRBV7-9; D not resolved. This CDR3 has 12 amino acids. CDR1 SEHNR and CDR2 FQNEAQ come from the germline V gene (reference sequence). V was pared by 3 bases and J by 0 bases, with 2 bases between. The DNA for the CDR3 is TGTGCCAGCAGCTTTCTGAACACTGAAGCTTTCTTT. This gives the protein CASSFLNTEAFF.

This chain connects TRBV7-2 to TRBJ1-2; D is undetermined. Trimming took off 4 bases at V and 5 bases at J, with 14 bases between the two ends. The CDR3 is 14 amino acids. Germline V CDR1 and CDR2: SGHTA, FQGNSA. CDR3 loop: CASSSPIDGYGYTF. For the CDR3, the DNA is TGTGCCAGCAGCTCCCCCATCGACGGATATGGCTACACCTTC.

V is TRBV28 and J is TRBJ2-3; 11 bases map to TRBD2. With 1 base clipped from V and 5 bases from J, the junction kept 2 bases outside the gene matches. Germline V gene lookup returns CDR1 MDHEN and CDR2 SYDVKM. This CDR3 spans 15 amino acids. The CDR3 is CASSLLAGGQDTQYF. CDR3 nucleotides: TGTGCCAGCAGTTTATTAGCGGGGGGGCAAGATACGCAGTATTTT.

This clonotype appeared a few times. The chain is built from TRBV7-9 and TRBJ1-2; weak D call: TRBD1 (6 bases). Trimming removed 3 bases at V and 7 bases at J, with 15 bases between. This CDR3 has 14 residues. Per germline, CDR1 SEHNR and CDR2 FQNEAQ (reference sequence). DNA for the CDR3: TGTGCCAGCAGCTTGACGGACAGCCGTATTGGCTACACCTTC. It translates to CASSLTDSRIGYTF.

Many counts were recorded for this clonotype. The CDR3 sequence: CASSSQETQYF. CDR3 bases: TGTGCCAGCAGCTCCCAAGAGACCCAGTACTTC. J is TRBJ2-5 and V is TRBV7-6, with D uncertain. The CDR3 has 11 amino acids. The V gene lost 4 bases and the J gene lost 1 base, with 1 base spanning the gap. Per germline, CDR1 SGHVS and CDR2 FNYEAQ.

The V and J genes are TRBV25-1 and TRBJ1-5; TRBD1 matches at 8 bases. V trimming: 5 bases; J trimming: 0 bases; junction bases outside the gene matches: 12. The germline V gene encodes CDR1 MGHDK and CDR2 SYGVNS. The CDR3 covers 18 residues. This CDR3 reads CASSTSRGRGYSNQPQHF. The DNA of the CDR3 is TGTGCCAGCAGTACCTCCAGGGGGCGCGGGTATAGCAATCAGCCCCAGCATTTT.

The chain is built from TRBV6-6 and TRBJ1-5; maybe TRBD1 (6 bases). The CDR3 consists of 14 residues. Germline V gene sequence: CDR1 MNHNY, CDR2 SVGAGI (reference sequence). V was trimmed by 2 bases and J by 5 bases, leaving 10 bases between them. In DNA form, the CDR3 reads TGTGCCAGCAGTTACAGGGGGGGGGATCAGCCCCAGCATTTT. Residues: CASSYRGGDQPQHF.

This clonotype was seen many times. The chain links TRBV7-2 to TRBJ1-2; D is ambiguous. CDR1 and CDR2 (germline): SGHTA, FQGNSA. V shed 4 bases and J shed 1 base, with 4 bases lying between them. The CDR3 is 12 residues long. DNA of the CDR3: TGTGCCAGCAGCTCCAGTAACTATGGCTACACCTTC. Translating gives CASSSSNYGYTF.

This clonotype was recorded at least ten times. The chain employs TRBV6-2 or TRBV6-3 and TRBJ1-5, with D possibly TRBD1 on 5 matching bases. Germline CDR1 and CDR2: MNHEY and SVGEGT. This CDR3 comprises 14 residues. The V and J ends lost 0 bases and 6 bases respectively, with 9 bases between them. The CDR3 loop is CASSYSGGVQPQHF. The CDR3 DNA reads as TGTGCCAGCAGTTACTCAGGAGGGGTTCAGCCCCAGCATTTT.

This clonotype was observed a handful of times. Here the CDR3 DNA reads TGCAGTGCTAGAGATGCAATGGTCCAGTATACAGATACGCAGTATTTT. Protein product: CSARDAMVQYTDTQYF. This chain links TRBV20-1 with TRBJ2-3; D unresolved. This CDR3 has 16 residues. Germline V gives CDR1 DFQATT, CDR2 SNEGSKA (reference sequence). With 0 bases removed from V and 3 bases from J, the gap between germline ends came to 16 bases.

This clonotype was seen ten or more times. V gene TRBV7-9 combines with J gene TRBJ2-7; D is unclear. Per germline, CDR1 SEHNR and CDR2 FQNEAQ (reference sequence). CDR3 length: 13 amino acids. The germline V and J ends were trimmed by 1 base and 5 bases, with 9 bases remaining between them. As DNA, the CDR3 is TGTGCCAGCAGCTTAGACACTTGGAACGAGCAGTACTTC. Protein product: CASSLDTWNEQYF.

This clonotype was counted ten times or more. V gene TRBV20-1 combines with J gene TRBJ2-7, with 10 bases identical to TRBD2. V was pared by 5 bases and J by 0 bases, with 10 bases of the junction left unmatched. CDR3 size: 16 residues. Looked up from germline, CDR1 is DFQATT and CDR2 is SNEGSKA (reference sequence). The CDR3 loop reads CSAVGLAGGFSYEQYF. CDR3 nucleotides: TGCAGTGCTGTCGGATTAGCGGGGGGCTTCTCCTACGAGCAGTACTTC.

The sample holds a few counts of this clonotype. V and J are TRBV2 and TRBJ1-1, with 9 bases matching TRBD1. The germline V gene has CDR1 SNHLY and CDR2 FYNNEI. J was trimmed by 3 bases and V by 5 bases; bases with no gene match: 13. This CDR3 is 17 amino acids long. This CDR3 reads CASSFTSTGGSDTEAFF. CDR3 sequence (DNA): TGTGCCAGCAGTTTTACTTCGACAGGGGGGTCGGACACTGAAGCTTTCTTT.

This clonotype was seen repeatedly, ten times or more. V is TRBV7-6 and J is TRBJ2-7, with 9 bases that match TRBD1. There are 15 residues in the CDR3. With V trimmed by 2 bases and J by 6 bases, 8 bases remained unmatched. Germline V gives CDR1 SGHVS, CDR2 FNYEAQ. The DNA for the CDR3 is TGTGCCAGCAGCTTACCTTTATGGACAGGGGTCGAGCAGTACTTC. Protein sequence: CASSLPLWTGVEQYF. The complete variable domain, with remaining parts taken from reference TRBV7-6 and TRBJ2-7, reads GAGVSQSPRYKVTKRGQDVALRCDPISGHVSLYWYRQALGQGPEFLTYFNYEAQQDKSGLPNDRFSAERPEGSISTLTIQRTEQRDSAMYRCASSLPLWTGVEQYFGPGTRLTVT.